This entry is about one TCR beta chain. The CDR3 is made up of 15 amino acids. J lost 9 bases, V lost 4 bases, and 7 bases had no gene match. CDR1 SGDLS and CDR2 YYNGEE come from the germline V gene. The data derive from a study of cytomegalovirus exposure and HLA in healthy donors. Primers: 60 Vbeta forward and 13 Jbeta reverse. The repertoire was sequenced with immunoSEQ multiplex PCR; TCRdb's copy has only in-frame clones and lacks some. The sample holds 100,000 or so clones, about 81% seen once. The sample consisted of PBMCs. The rearrangement uses TRBV9 and TRBJ2-1; TRBD2 aligns across 13 bases. This TCR came from a man aged 30 to 39 in good health and CMV-seronegative. As DNA, the CDR3 is TGTGCCAGCAGCCCCCGGACTAGCGGGAGATCTGAGCAGTTCTTC. It specifies CASSPRTSGRSEQFF.